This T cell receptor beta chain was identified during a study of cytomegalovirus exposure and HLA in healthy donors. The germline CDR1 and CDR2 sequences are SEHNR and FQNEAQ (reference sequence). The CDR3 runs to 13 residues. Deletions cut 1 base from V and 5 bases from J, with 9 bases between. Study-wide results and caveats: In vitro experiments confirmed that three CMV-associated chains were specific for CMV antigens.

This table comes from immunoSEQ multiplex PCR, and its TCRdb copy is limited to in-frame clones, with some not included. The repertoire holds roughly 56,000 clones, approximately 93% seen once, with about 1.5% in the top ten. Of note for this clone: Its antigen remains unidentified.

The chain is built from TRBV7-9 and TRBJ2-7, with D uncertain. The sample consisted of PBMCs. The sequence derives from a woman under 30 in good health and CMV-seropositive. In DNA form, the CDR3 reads TGTGCCAGCAGCTTAGTCCTTAGCCACGAGCAGTACTTC. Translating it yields CASSLVLSHEQYF. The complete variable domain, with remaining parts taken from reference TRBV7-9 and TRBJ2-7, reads DTGVSQNPRHKITKRGQNVTFRCDPISEHNRLYWYRQTLGQGPEFLTYFQNEAQLEKSRLLSDRFSAERPKGSFSTLEIQRTEQGDSAMYLCASSLVLSHEQYFGPGTRLTVT.